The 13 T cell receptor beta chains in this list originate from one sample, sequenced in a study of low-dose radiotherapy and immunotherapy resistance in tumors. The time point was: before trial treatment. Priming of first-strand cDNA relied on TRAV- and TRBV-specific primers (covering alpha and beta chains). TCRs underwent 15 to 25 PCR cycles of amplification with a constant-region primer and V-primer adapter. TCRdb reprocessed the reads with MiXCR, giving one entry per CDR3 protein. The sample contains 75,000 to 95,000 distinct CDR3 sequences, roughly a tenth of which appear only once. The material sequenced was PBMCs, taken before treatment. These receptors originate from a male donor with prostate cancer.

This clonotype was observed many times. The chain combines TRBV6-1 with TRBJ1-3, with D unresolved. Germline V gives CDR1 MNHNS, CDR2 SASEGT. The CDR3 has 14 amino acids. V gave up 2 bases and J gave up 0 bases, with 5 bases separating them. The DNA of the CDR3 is TGTGCCAGCAGTGAAATAAGCTCTGGAAACACCATATATTTT. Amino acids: CASSEISSGNTIYF.

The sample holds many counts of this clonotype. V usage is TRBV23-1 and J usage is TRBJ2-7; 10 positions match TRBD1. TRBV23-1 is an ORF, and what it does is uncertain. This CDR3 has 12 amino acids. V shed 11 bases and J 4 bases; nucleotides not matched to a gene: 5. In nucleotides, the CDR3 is TGCGCCCTCGGACAGGGGGAATACGAGCAGTACTTC. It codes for CALGQGEYEQYF.

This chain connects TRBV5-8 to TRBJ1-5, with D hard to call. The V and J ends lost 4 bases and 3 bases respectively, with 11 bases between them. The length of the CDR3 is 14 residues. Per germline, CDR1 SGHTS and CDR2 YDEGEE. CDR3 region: CASSGPVDNQPQHF. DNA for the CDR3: TGTGCCAGCAGCGGGCCAGTGGACAATCAGCCCCAGCATTTT.

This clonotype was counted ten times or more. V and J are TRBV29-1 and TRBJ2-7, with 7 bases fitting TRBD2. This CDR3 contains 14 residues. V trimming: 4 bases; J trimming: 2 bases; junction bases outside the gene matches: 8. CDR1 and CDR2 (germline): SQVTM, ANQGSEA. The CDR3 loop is CSVGVAGVAYEQYF. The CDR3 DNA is TGCAGCGTTGGCGTGGCGGGAGTCGCCTACGAGCAGTACTTC.

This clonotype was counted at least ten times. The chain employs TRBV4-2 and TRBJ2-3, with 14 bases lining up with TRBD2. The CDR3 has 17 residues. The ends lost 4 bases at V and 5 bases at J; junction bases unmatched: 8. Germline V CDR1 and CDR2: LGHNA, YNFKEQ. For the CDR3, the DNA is TGTGCCAGCAGCCCCGGGACTAGCGGGAGAATAGGAGATACGCAGTATTTT. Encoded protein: CASSPGTSGRIGDTQYF.

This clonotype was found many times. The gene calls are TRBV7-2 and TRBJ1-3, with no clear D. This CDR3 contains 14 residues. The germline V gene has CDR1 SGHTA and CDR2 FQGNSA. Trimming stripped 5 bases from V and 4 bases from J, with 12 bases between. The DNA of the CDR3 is TGTGCCAGCAGCCCCGTTTCCGGAGGAAACACCATATATTTT. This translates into CASSPVSGGNTIYF. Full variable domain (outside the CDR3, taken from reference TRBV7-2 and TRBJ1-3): GAGVSQSPSNKVTEKGKDVELRCDPISGHTALYWYRQSLGQGLEFLIYFQGNSAPDKSGLPSDRFSAERTGGSVSTLTIQRTQQEDSAVYLCASSPVSGGNTIYFGEGSWLTVV.

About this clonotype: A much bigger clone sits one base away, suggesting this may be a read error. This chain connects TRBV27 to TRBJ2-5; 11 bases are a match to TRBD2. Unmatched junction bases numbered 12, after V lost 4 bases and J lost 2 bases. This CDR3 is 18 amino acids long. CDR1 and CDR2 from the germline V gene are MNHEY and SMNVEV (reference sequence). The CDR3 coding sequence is TGTGCCAGCAGTTCAGATCCGAGACTAGCGGGAATACAAGAGACCCAGTACTTC. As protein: CASSSDPRLAGIQETQYF.

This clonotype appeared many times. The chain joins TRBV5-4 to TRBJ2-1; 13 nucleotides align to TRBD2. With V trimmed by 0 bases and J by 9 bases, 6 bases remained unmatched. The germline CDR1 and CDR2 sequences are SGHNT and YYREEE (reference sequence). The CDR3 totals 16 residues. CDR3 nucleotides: TGTGCCAGCAGCTTGGCCGGGACTAGCGGGATAGGTGAGCAGTTCTTC. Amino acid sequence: CASSLAGTSGIGEQFF.

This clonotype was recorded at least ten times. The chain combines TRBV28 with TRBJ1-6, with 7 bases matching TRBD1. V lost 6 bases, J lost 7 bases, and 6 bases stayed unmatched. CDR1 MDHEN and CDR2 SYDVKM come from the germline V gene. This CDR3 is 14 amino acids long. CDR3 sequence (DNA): TGTGCCAGCAGGATACAGGGGCAGAATTCACCCCTCCACTTT. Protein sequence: CASRIQGQNSPLHF.

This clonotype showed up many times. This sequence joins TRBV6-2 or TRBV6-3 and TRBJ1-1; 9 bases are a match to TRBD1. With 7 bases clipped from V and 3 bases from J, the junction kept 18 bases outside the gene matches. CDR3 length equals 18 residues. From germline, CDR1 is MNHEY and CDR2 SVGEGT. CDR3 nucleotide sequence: TGTGCCAGCACTCAAACCGGGACAGGGTTTTTCGGCGACACTGAAGCTTTCTTT. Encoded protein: CASTQTGTGFFGDTEAFF.

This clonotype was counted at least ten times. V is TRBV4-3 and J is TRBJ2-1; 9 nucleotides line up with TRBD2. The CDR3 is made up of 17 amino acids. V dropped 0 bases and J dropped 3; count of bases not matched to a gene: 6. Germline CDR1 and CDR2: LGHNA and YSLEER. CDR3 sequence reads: CASSQDGGRAVYNEQFF. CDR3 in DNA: TGCGCCAGCAGCCAAGACGGCGGGAGGGCCGTCTACAATGAGCAGTTCTTC.

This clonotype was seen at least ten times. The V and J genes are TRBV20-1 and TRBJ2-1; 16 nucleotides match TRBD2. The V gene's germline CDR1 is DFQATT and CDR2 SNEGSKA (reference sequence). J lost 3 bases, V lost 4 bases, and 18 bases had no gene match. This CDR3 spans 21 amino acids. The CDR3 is CSATGGPGLAGGSGVYNEQFF. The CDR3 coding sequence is TGCAGTGCTACGGGGGGGCCGGGACTAGCGGGAGGGAGTGGTGTCTACAATGAGCAGTTCTTC.

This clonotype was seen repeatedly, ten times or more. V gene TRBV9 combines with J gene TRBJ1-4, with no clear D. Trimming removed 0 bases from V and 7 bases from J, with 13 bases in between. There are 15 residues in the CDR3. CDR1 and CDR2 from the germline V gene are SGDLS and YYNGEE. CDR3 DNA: TGTGCCAGCAGCGTAGAGGGAAGTTTACGTGAAAAACTGTTTTTT. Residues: CASSVEGSLREKLFF.